This T cell receptor beta chain was identified during a study of shared clonotypes between healthy human individuals (dated by TCRdb to the early 2020s). A note on the overall study: A couple of women and a few men aged 18 to 49 years were included in the cohort. To increase sequencing depth and limit assay-specific biases, different laboratories used diverse techniques to prepare libraries and sequence TCR repertoires. Each donor's leukapheresis produced roughly between roughly 0.94 and 9.5 billion PBMCs. To estimate repertoire size and how much clonotypes are shared between individuals, the study performed deep sequencing of blood TCR repertoires from a few healthy adults. For each donor, CD4 naive and CD4 memory were each given three plates, CD8 naive was given two plates, and CD8 memory was given one plate.

Donors were healthy HIV-negative adults with no recently reported acute infections or vaccinations. Only Caucasian adults living in Nashville, Tennessee, USA were represented among the donors. CD4+ T cells were enriched by magnetic negative selection, after which naive cells were positively selected on CD45RA and the negative fraction was taken as the memory subset. Blood was collected by leukapheresis, and PBMCs were isolated by Ficoll-Histopaque density gradient centrifugation and then cryopreserved in liquid nitrogen vapor phase. Analytical flow cytometry was used to check the purity and quantity of every magnetically sorted T cell population. Genomic DNA was isolated from every sorted fraction and measured by UV absorbance on a Nanodrop 2000c. TCR CDR3 regions were amplified from genomic DNA by multiplex PCR using the deep immunoSEQ assay. Extracted genomic DNA from each cell subset was distributed evenly across all wells of several immunoSEQ 96-well plates, and each plate was treated as a replicate. For sorted subsets, about 220 ng of genomic DNA, equivalent to around 29,000 T cell genomes, went into each replicate PCR. The purified libraries were quantified using a Qubit 3.0 fluorometer, sized with a Bioanalyzer 2100, and then quantified again using the KAPA Library Quantification kit. Each immunoSEQ 96-well plate was sequenced on its own single-read 150-cycle Illumina NextSeq 550 flow cell. The authors processed their data as follows. Because the immunoSEQ output included only junctional sequences and no quality scores, the filtering could not be the same as the filtering used for full-length reads. To assign V/J genes and CDR3, sequences were annotated against IMGT germline references using PyIR, a Python wrapper for IgBLAST v1.9. Reads with weak V/J assignments (E-value above 1e-6), missing CDR3, stop codons, out-of-frame junctions, or ambiguous translated residues were removed. V3J clonotypes were defined as sequences sharing an identical inferred V gene, J gene, and CDR3 amino acid sequence. To compute the percentage overlap between repertoires, the number of shared unique clonotypes was divided by the size of the smaller repertoire. Repertoire richness was assessed with RTK rarefaction, the Chao1 estimator, and Recon v2.1 estimates of unobserved clonotypes. Generation probabilities were computed with OLGA for all TCRbeta clonotypes obtained by the gDNA method from a handful of donors. TCRdb stores this immuneACCESS table with in-frame sequences only. Part of the clones is absent; in the studies checked, under half of the shortfall reflects unresolved V genes, and no reason is known for the rest. V and J calls and clone size follow that table, whereas D and trimming were derived from the DNA. Here the sample has 2 million to 3 million clones; over 85% occur a single time. Roughly 0.39% of the sample goes to the ten largest clones.

Overall study outcomes, separate from this receptor: Sampling was limited to blood, and TCR repertoires in tissue likely differ from TCR repertoires in blood. The small number of donors limited the genetic and exposure-history diversity represented. Naive subsets generally had larger estimated clonotype richness than memory subsets. Pairwise subsampling indicated that sequencing depth was expected to affect the degree of clonotype sharing among donors. Incomplete sequencing was indicated by rarefaction of sorted-subset datasets, despite the large sequencing depth. Clonotypes shared by all four sorted-subset donors showed higher generation probabilities than non-shared clonotypes. When four donors were compared, the shared fraction of clonotypes was 5% to 6.5% for naive CD4, less than 4% for naive CD8, more than 2% for memory CD4, and roughly 0.4% for memory CD8.

The CDR3 sequence holds 12 residues, the cysteine and phenylalanine included. Only the CDR3 part of the read is kept: 36 bases, read in frame from the first base. V loses 2 bases, J loses 9 bases, and the germline ends lie 9 bases apart. Reading the germline V gene gives CDR1 SGHRS and CDR2 YFSETQ. Remarks on this clone: This clone's antigen is unknown. The input lacks base qualities; no much larger clone sits a single base away.

This clonotype was obtained from a man aged 18 to 30 in good health. Some clones in this sample may be carry-over from other donors' samples. This receptor chain uses TRBV5-1 and TRBJ2-1, with a tentative D gene TRBD2 over 5 matching bases. Sequenced sample: naive CD4+ T cells from PBMCs. Taken with the paper, the label for cell subset or site translates to: CD45RA+ positively selected. The bases read TGCGCCAGCAGCTTCCTAGAGGGTGAGCAGTTCTTC. Its protein reads: CASSFLEGEQFF.